This T cell receptor (beta chain) is drawn from a study of T cells in Graves' hyperthyroidism and ophthalmopathy. The length of the CDR3 is 14 residues. Germline-derived CDR1 and CDR2 are DFQATT and SNEGSKA (reference sequence). Losses at the gene ends were 3 bases for V and 5 bases for J; bases not matched to a gene: 7. General study findings and limits: A model of 13 V-J pairs discriminated ophthalmopathy from stable hyperthyroidism.

Amplification of TCR beta CDR3 regions used RNA as the template. HTBI primers were the set used in a first-round RT-PCR of the TCR CDR3. In TCRdb, the multiplex PCR reads were re-called with MiXCR into one record per CDR3 protein. The table has about 320,000 distinct CDR3 sequences, over 15% seen once. On this clonotype: Its antigen is not known.

Each 10 ml fresh peripheral blood draw supplied the PBMCs. The chain combines TRBV20-1 with TRBJ2-3, with 8 positions matching TRBD2. Specimen: blood. The receptor's source is a man under 40 with Graves' hyperthyroidism. The CDR3 sequence: CSARSAGGGDTQYF. In nucleotides, the CDR3 is TGCAGTGCTAGGTCTGCGGGAGGAGGAGATACGCAGTATTTT.